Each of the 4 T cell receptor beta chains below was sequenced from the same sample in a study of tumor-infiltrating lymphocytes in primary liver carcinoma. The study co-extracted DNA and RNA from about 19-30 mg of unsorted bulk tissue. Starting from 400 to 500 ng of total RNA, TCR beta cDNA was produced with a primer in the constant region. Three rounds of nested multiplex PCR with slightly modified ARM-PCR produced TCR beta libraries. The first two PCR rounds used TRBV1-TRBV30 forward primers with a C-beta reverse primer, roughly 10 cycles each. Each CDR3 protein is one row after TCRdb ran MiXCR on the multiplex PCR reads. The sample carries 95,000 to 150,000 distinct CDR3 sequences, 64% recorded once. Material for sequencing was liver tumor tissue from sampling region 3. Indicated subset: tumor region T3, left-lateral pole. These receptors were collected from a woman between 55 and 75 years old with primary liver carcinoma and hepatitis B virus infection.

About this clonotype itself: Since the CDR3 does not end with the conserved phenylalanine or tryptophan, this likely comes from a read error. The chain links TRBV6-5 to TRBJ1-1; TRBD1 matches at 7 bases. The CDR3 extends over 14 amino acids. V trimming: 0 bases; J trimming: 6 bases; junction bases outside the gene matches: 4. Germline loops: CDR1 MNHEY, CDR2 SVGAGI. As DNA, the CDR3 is TGTGCCAGCAGTTACTCCAGGGGGGACGCTGAAGCTTTCTCT. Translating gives CASSYSRGDAEAFS.

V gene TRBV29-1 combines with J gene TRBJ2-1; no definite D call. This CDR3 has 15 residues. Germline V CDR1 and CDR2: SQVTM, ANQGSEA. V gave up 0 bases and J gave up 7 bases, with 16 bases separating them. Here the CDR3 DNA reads TGCAGCGTTGAAGACGGGCTTGTCATAGGGAATGAGCAGTTCTTC. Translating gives CSVEDGLVIGNEQFF.

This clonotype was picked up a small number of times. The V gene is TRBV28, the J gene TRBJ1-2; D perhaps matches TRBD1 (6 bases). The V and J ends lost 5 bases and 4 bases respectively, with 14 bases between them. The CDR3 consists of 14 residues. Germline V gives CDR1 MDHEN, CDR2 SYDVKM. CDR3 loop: CASSLPGGPYGYTF. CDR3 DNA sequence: TGTGCCAGCAGTCTACCCGGGGGGCCCTATGGCTACACCTTC.

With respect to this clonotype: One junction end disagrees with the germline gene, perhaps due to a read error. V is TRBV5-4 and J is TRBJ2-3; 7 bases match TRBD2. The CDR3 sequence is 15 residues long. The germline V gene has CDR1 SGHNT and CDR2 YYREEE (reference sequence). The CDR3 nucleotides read TGTGTCAGCAGCTTAGGTGGGAGGGCCTCAGATACTCAGTATTTT. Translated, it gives CVSSLGGRASDTQYF.